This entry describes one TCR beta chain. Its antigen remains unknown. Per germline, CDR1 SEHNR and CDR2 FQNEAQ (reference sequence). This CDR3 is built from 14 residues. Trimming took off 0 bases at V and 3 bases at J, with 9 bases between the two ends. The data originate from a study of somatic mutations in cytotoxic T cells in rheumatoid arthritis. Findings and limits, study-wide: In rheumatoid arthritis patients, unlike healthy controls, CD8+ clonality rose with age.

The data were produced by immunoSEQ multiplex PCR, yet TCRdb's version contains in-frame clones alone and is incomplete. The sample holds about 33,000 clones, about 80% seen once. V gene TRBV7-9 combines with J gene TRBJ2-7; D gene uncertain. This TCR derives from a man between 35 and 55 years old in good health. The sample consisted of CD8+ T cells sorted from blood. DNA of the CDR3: TGTGCCAGCAGCTTAGCGATAACATTCTACGAGCAGTACTTC. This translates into CASSLAITFYEQYF.